This TCR beta chain was identified during a study of cytomegalovirus exposure and HLA in healthy donors. Overall study results and limits: Later genetic work tied a missense DCLRE1C variant to beta-chain V and J trimming. Later analysis found that TCR beta chains associated with HLA were more clonally expanded than other, equally common chains. Association with HLA alleles at 0.05 false discovery rate was found for approximately 18,000 TCR beta sequences in a later analysis.

The CDR3 sequence is 15 residues long. V was pared by 5 bases and J by 8 bases, with 16 bases between. Germline V gives CDR1 MNHEY, CDR2 SVGAGI. Worth noting for this clone: Its matching antigen is unknown.

Vbeta (60) and Jbeta (13) primers were used in the PCR. The method was immunoSEQ multiplex PCR; TCRdb's version includes in-frame clones alone and lacks a portion of them. The sample has approximately 110,000 clones, approximately 76% seen once. The genes are TRBV6-5 and TRBJ1-6; D uncertain. The sample taken for sequencing was PBMCs. This sequence was found in a man between 35 and 55 years old in good health and CMV-seronegative. CDR3 bases: TGTGCCAGCAGTCCTGATCCACTCATGGATTCACCCCTCCACTTT. It translates to CASSPDPLMDSPLHF.